This T cell receptor (beta chain) was recorded in a study of control samples from healthy donors and cancer patients. The ends were cut back, 6 bases at V and 4 bases at J, with 9 bases in the middle. CDR3 length: 12 residues. Per the germline V gene, CDR1 is MNHEY and CDR2 is SVGAGI. Produced via immunoSEQ multiplex PCR; TCRdb's table is partial and in-frame only. The repertoire holds 60,000 to 100,000 clones, with approximately 91% as singletons. This clone occurred once. The chain joins TRBV6-5 to TRBJ1-2; D call uncertain. The sequenced sample was blood. The sequence came from a man aged 50 to 59 in good health. CDR3 DNA: TGTGCCAGCAGGGGGATCGGCTATGGCTACACCTTC. As protein: CASRGIGYGYTF.